This TCR beta chain was identified during a study of T cell responses to AZD1222 COVID-19 vaccine. Remarks on this clone: What it recognizes is unknown.

Pooling of second doses given at about 4 or about 12 weeks was done. Study-level findings and limits: Elevations in Spike-specific TCR breadth and depth followed administration of two AZD1222 doses.

The method was immunoSEQ multiplex PCR; TCRdb's version includes in-frame clones alone and lacks a portion of them. The sample holds over 130,000 clones, around 90% seen once. The receptor comes from an adult who received the AZD1222 COVID-19 vaccine. Source: peripheral blood, taken 28 days after the second AZD1222 dose.

The CDR3 DNA sequence: TGTGCCAGCAGCTTACAGGAATCTGGGACCGGGGAGCTGTTTTTT. It is translated as CASSLQESGTGELFF. This chain joins TRBV7-2 and TRBJ2-2, with D unresolved. V was clipped by 2 bases and J by 5 bases, with 12 bases between them. The CDR3 is made up of 15 amino acids. The germline V gene encodes CDR1 SGHTA and CDR2 FQGNSA.